This is a list of T cell receptor beta chains from one sample in a study of T cell responses to AZD1222 COVID-19 vaccine. TCRdb's copy holds only in-frame clones and misses some; the assay was immunoSEQ multiplex PCR. Of about 150,000 clones listed, around 91% were seen once; the top ten hold 5%. The input for sequencing was peripheral blood, taken on day 0 of AZD1222 vaccination. The receptors shown here come from an adult in good health. Each CDR3 is given with its conserved first and last residue. The D gene is left open where the match is weak. Clone size is stated in some rows and not others, as once, few, many or a class when expanded.

abundance: -; v_gene: TRBV3-1/TRBV3-2; j_gene: TRBJ1-4; d_gene: TRBD1; CDR3aa: CASSQRRAPGQGLPNEKLFF; CDR3nt: TGTGCCAGCAGCCAACGTCGGGCCCCGGGACAGGGGTTACCTAATGAAAAACTGTTTTTT
abundance: -; v_gene: TRBV12-3/TRBV12-4; j_gene: TRBJ1-1; d_gene: -; CDR3aa: CASSLVSASEAFF; CDR3nt: TGTGCCAGCAGTTTAGTATCGGCCAGTGAAGCTTTCTTT
abundance: -; v_gene: TRBV28; j_gene: TRBJ2-1; d_gene: TRBD2; CDR3aa: CASSLFGVAGGRYNEQFF; CDR3nt: TGTGCCAGCAGTTTATTCGGGGTAGCGGGAGGGAGATACAATGAGCAGTTCTTC
abundance: -; v_gene: TRBV12-3/TRBV12-4; j_gene: TRBJ1-1; d_gene: -; CDR3aa: CASSLGGNEAFF; CDR3nt: TGTGCCAGCAGTCTAGGGGGAAATGAAGCTTTCTTT
abundance: -; v_gene: TRBV5-1; j_gene: TRBJ2-7; d_gene: -; CDR3aa: CASSLVGVGEQYF; CDR3nt: TGCGCCAGCAGCTTGGTCGGGGTGGGGGAGCAGTACTTC
abundance: -; v_gene: TRBV6-5; j_gene: TRBJ2-3; d_gene: -; CDR3aa: CASKDFSTDTQYF; CDR3nt: TGTGCCAGCAAGGACTTTAGCACAGATACGCAGTATTTT
abundance: -; v_gene: TRBV6-2/TRBV6-3; j_gene: TRBJ1-1; d_gene: -; CDR3aa: CASSYGFMNTEAFF; CDR3nt: TGTGCCAGCAGTTACGGGTTTATGAACACTGAAGCTTTCTTT
abundance: -; v_gene: TRBV2; j_gene: TRBJ1-2; d_gene: -; CDR3aa: CASTITDTVYGYTF; CDR3nt: TGTGCCAGCACCATTACCGACACGGTCTATGGCTACACCTTC
abundance: -; v_gene: TRBV11-3; j_gene: TRBJ2-1; d_gene: -; CDR3aa: CASSPPGLNNEQFF; CDR3nt: TGTGCCAGCAGCCCTCCGGGACTTAACAATGAGCAGTTCTTC
abundance: -; v_gene: TRBV28; j_gene: TRBJ1-1; d_gene: TRBD1; CDR3aa: CASSLGQGDTEAFF; CDR3nt: TGTGCCAGCAGTTTAGGACAGGGGGACACTGAAGCTTTCTTT
abundance: -; v_gene: TRBV30; j_gene: TRBJ2-7; d_gene: -; CDR3aa: CAWRIQGSYEQYF; CDR3nt: TGTGCCTGGAGGATACAGGGCTCCTACGAGCAGTACTTC
abundance: -; v_gene: TRBV18; j_gene: TRBJ1-1; d_gene: TRBD1; CDR3aa: CASSRRDRVSYTEAFF; CDR3nt: TGTGCCAGCTCACGCCGGGACAGGGTGAGTTACACTGAAGCTTTCTTT
abundance: once; v_gene: TRBV19; j_gene: TRBJ1-2; d_gene: TRBD1; CDR3aa: CASTGTWIYGYTF; CDR3nt: TGTGCCTCGACAGGGACCTGGATCTATGGCTACACCTTC
abundance: -; v_gene: TRBV2; j_gene: TRBJ2-7; d_gene: -; CDR3aa: CASSPQGPLSGEQYF; CDR3nt: TGTGCCAGCAGCCCTCAGGGGCCCCTATCTGGCGAGCAGTACTTC
abundance: -; v_gene: TRBV23-1; j_gene: TRBJ2-7; d_gene: TRBD1; CDR3aa: CASGPGQPYEQYF; CDR3nt: TGCGCCAGCGGACCGGGACAGCCCTACGAGCAGTACTTC